A single sample gave rise to the 29 T cell receptor beta chains below, sequenced in a study of beta chain features in type 1 diabetes. Overall study results and limits: All four CD4+ subsets from Type 1 diabetes patients carried moderately but significantly shorter TCRB CDR3s.

These receptors have no identified antigens. Expressed TCRB transcripts were sequenced after all isolated RNA was converted to cDNA. TCRdb's table, derived via immunoSEQ multiplex PCR, lists solely in-frame clones and lacks some. The table records roughly 160,000 clones, less than 10% of them present only once. Sequencing was carried out using central memory CD4+ T cells from blood. The receptors stem from a man younger than 35 with type 1 diabetes.

This sequence joins TRBV5-1 and TRBJ2-7; the D is unclear. Germline CDR1 reads SGHRS; CDR2 reads YFSETQ. Trimming cost V 2 bases and J 6 bases, with 12 bases left between them. The CDR3 runs 13 residues. The CDR3 nucleotides read TGCGCCAGCAGCTTTGACGGGTCGGGCGAGCAGTACTTC. Translating gives CASSFDGSGEQYF.

The chain joins TRBV14 to TRBJ2-1; 9 bases fit TRBD2. The CDR3 consists of 15 residues. Trimming cost V 3 bases and J 4 bases; bases outside gene matches: 4. Germline CDR1 reads SGHDN; CDR2 reads FVKESK. Written as DNA, the CDR3 is TGTGCCAGCAGCCAGGCGGGGGGGCATTACAATGAGCAGTTCTTC. It is translated as CASSQAGGHYNEQFF.

This clone was found a few times. This sequence joins TRBV18 and TRBJ1-2; TRBD1 matches at 9 bases. The CDR3 runs to 15 residues. CDR1 KGHSH and CDR2 LQKENI come from the germline V gene. V lost 3 bases and J lost 3; bases outside the gene matches: 5. The CDR3 DNA is TGTGCCAGCTCACCCTCGGGACAGGGCCACTATGGCTACACCTTC. This translates into CASSPSGQGHYGYTF.

V gene TRBV28 combines with J gene TRBJ1-6; D remains unclear. The CDR3 consists of 15 residues. Germline assignment: CDR1 MDHEN and CDR2 SYDVKM. V dropped 10 bases and J dropped 4 bases, with 17 bases sitting between them. The CDR3 reads CAILPAGSYNSPLHF. The CDR3 nucleotides are TGTGCCATCCTCCCAGCGGGCAGTTATAATTCACCCCTCCACTTT. The variable domain in full, completed from reference TRBV28 and TRBJ1-6, reads DVKVTQSSRYLVKRTGEKVFLECVQDMDHENMFWYRQDPGLGLRLIYFSYDVKMKEKGDIPEGYSVSREKKERFSLILESASTNQTSMYLCAILPAGSYNSPLHFGNGTRLTVT.

This chain connects TRBV5-1 to TRBJ2-1, with 9 nucleotides matching TRBD1. The CDR3 runs to 16 residues. V lost 4 bases to trimming and J lost 7 bases; unmatched junction nucleotides: 12. Germline V CDR1 and CDR2: SGHRS, YFSETQ. CDR3 residues: CASSPLLGQGMNEQFF. The CDR3 nucleotides are TGCGCCAGCAGCCCACTCTTGGGACAGGGTATGAATGAGCAGTTCTTC. The variable domain in full, completed from reference TRBV5-1 and TRBJ2-1, reads KAGVTQTPRYLIKTRGQQVTLSCSPISGHRSVSWYQQTPGQGLQFLFEYFSETQRNKGNFPGRFSGRQFSNSRSEMNVSTLELGDSALYLCASSPLLGQGMNEQFFGPGTRLTVL.

The CDR3 here is CASSLMGQGPDTQYF. CDR3 nucleotides: TGTGCCAGCAGCTTAATGGGACAAGGCCCAGATACGCAGTATTTT. The chain combines TRBV7-2 with TRBJ2-3; weak D call: TRBD1 (6 bases). Trimming cost V 2 bases and J 4 bases, with 13 bases left between them. The germline gives CDR1 SGHTA, CDR2 FQGNSA. CDR3 length: 15 amino acids.

The genes are TRBV2 and TRBJ1-4; 8 bases align to TRBD1. Looked up from germline, CDR1 is SNHLY and CDR2 is FYNNEI. V trimming: 6 bases; J trimming: 8 bases; junction bases outside the gene matches: 8. The CDR3 extends over 14 amino acids. The CDR3 sequence is CASRDRVLGEKLFF. DNA of the CDR3: TGTGCCAGCAGGGACAGGGTCCTTGGGGAAAAACTGTTTTTT.

This chain links TRBV19 with TRBJ2-3; D might be TRBD1 (5 bases). Germline V CDR1 and CDR2: LNHDA, SQIVND (reference sequence). The CDR3 loop spans 16 amino acids. V lost 1 base and J lost 3, with 14 bases in between. CDR3 amino acids: CASSIAHRMTTDTQYF. CDR3 in DNA: TGTGCCAGTAGTATAGCTCACAGGATGACGACAGATACGCAGTATTTT.

This clone was detected ten times or more. Different DNA sequences within this sample yield the same CDR3. This chain links TRBV10-3 with TRBJ1-2; TRBD1 aligns across 9 bases. Germline lookup yields CDR1 ENHRY and CDR2 SYGVKD. With 7 bases clipped from V and 2 bases from J, the junction kept 2 bases outside the gene matches. The CDR3 sequence is 13 residues long. The CDR3 spells CAIKGQGNYGYTF. DNA for the CDR3: TGTGCCATCAAGGGACAGGGAAACTATGGCTACACCTTC.

The rearrangement uses TRBV6-6 and TRBJ1-4, with TRBD1 as a possible D gene (5 bases). This CDR3 has 15 amino acids. Looked up from germline, CDR1 is MNHNY and CDR2 is SVGAGI (reference sequence). V was pared by 0 bases and J by 12 bases, with 17 bases between. CDR3 in amino acids: CASSYSAGSTGELFF. DNA for the CDR3: TGTGCCAGCAGTTACTCAGCAGGGTCGACCGGCGAACTGTTTTTT.

This clone was observed a handful of times. The V call is TRBV2, the J call TRBJ2-4, with a tentative D call TRBD2 (6 bases). This CDR3 has 14 residues. Germline V gives CDR1 SNHLY, CDR2 FYNNEI. V lost 8 bases to trimming and J lost 0 bases, with 11 bases between them. The CDR3 spells CASFGGLAKNIQYF. The CDR3 DNA reads as TGTGCCAGCTTCGGGGGACTAGCCAAAAACATTCAGTACTTC.

V and J are TRBV28 and TRBJ2-1; 7 bases are a match to TRBD2. V lost 8 bases and J lost 5; bases outside the gene matches: 6. Germline V gene sequence: CDR1 MDHEN, CDR2 SYDVKM. This CDR3 is built from 13 residues. The CDR3 region is CASHKAGDNEQFF. As DNA, the CDR3 is TGTGCCAGCCACAAGGCGGGAGACAATGAGCAGTTCTTC.

This clone was recorded a few times. The rearrangement uses TRBV5-1 and TRBJ2-3; tentative D call: TRBD2 (5 bases). Germline V gene data show CDR1 as SGHRS and CDR2 as YFSETQ. V dropped 4 bases and J dropped 7 bases, with 13 bases sitting between them. This CDR3 has 13 residues. The CDR3 DNA follows: TGCGCCAGCAGCCCGGCTAGCAGCTATACGCAGTATTTT. It specifies CASSPASSYTQYF.

This chain uses TRBV7-2 with TRBJ1-2; D ambiguous. Germline CDR1 and CDR2: SGHTA and FQGNSA. This CDR3 is built from 13 residues. Trimming left V 5 bases short and J 8 bases short, with 15 bases between. The CDR3 here is CASSLDDSRGYTF. The CDR3 coding sequence is TGTGCCAGCAGCCTCGACGATAGCCGGGGCTACACCTTC.

The gene calls are TRBV7-2 and TRBJ2-7, with TRBD2 identical over 11 bases. The junction had 5 bases not matched to a gene; V was cut back by 5 bases and J by 2 bases. CDR1 and CDR2 from the germline V gene are SGHTA and FQGNSA. This CDR3 contains 15 residues. The CDR3 sequence: CASSRAGLAAYEQYF. The CDR3 bases are TGTGCCAGCAGCCGAGCGGGACTAGCGGCCTACGAGCAGTACTTC. Variable domain in full (rest from reference TRBV7-2 and TRBJ2-7): GAGVSQSPSNKVTEKGKDVELRCDPISGHTALYWYRQSLGQGLEFLIYFQGNSAPDKSGLPSDRFSAERTGGSVSTLTIQRTQQEDSAVYLCASSRAGLAAYEQYFGPGTRLTVT.

This clone was counted a few times. The V and J genes are TRBV29-1 and TRBJ2-5, with TRBD2 identical over 8 bases. Per germline, CDR1 SQVTM and CDR2 ANQGSEA. The CDR3 runs to 15 residues. V lost 4 bases, J lost 2 bases, and 9 bases stayed unmatched. The CDR3 bases are TGCAGCGTTGCGGGAGAGCGGGGGATTCAAGAGACCCAGTACTTC. Translation gives CSVAGERGIQETQYF.

J is TRBJ1-5 and V is TRBV5-4, with D unclear. This CDR3 comprises 16 residues. Trimming took 2 bases from V and 1 from J, leaving 13 bases between them. Germline V lookup: CDR1 SGHNT, CDR2 YYREEE (reference sequence). Here the CDR3 reads CASSFRRRVSNQPQHF. The CDR3 DNA is TGTGCCAGCAGCTTTAGGCGGCGGGTGAGCAATCAGCCCCAGCATTTT.

V and J are TRBV6-5 and TRBJ2-1, with a tentative D call TRBD1 (5 bases). CDR3 length: 11 residues. In germline, CDR1 is MNHEY, CDR2 SVGAGI. Trimming shortened V by 2 bases and J by 14 bases, and 10 bases separated the two germline ends. Here the CDR3 reads CASSYGRVEFF. Here the CDR3 DNA reads TGTGCCAGCAGTTACGGCAGGGTTGAGTTCTTC.

The rearrangement links TRBV18 to TRBJ2-5; perhaps TRBD1 as D (5 bases). CDR1 and CDR2 (germline): KGHSH, LQKENI. This CDR3 is built from 16 residues. Trimming left V 2 bases short and J 4 bases short, with 17 bases between. CDR3 amino acids: CASSPYRTGQGETQYF. The DNA for the CDR3 is TGTGCCAGCTCACCATATCGTACAGGCCAAGGAGAGACCCAGTACTTC.

The V call is TRBV11-2, the J call TRBJ2-3, with D possibly being TRBD2 (5 bases). Germline V gene lookup returns CDR1 SGHAT and CDR2 FQNNGV. This CDR3 has 16 amino acids. V lost 5 bases and J 4 bases, leaving 19 bases between the germline ends. This chain's CDR3 is CASSAIAKRWADTQYF. CDR3 nucleotide sequence: TGTGCCAGCAGCGCCATAGCGAAGAGATGGGCAGATACGCAGTATTTT.

This clone has a handful of counts. The genes are TRBV27 and TRBJ1-6; 7 nucleotides align to TRBD1. The CDR3 extends over 17 amino acids. With 8 bases clipped from V and 6 bases from J, the junction kept 16 bases outside the gene matches. Germline-derived CDR1 and CDR2 are MNHEY and SMNVEV (reference sequence). The CDR3 here is CASPWRQGDRPNSPLHF. CDR3 DNA: TGTGCCAGCCCTTGGCGACAGGGTGATAGGCCTAATTCACCCCTCCACTTT.

The chain is built from TRBV28 and TRBJ2-7; 9 bases fit TRBD2. Trimming at V came to 3 bases and at J to 7 bases, leaving 10 bases not matched to a gene. Germline values: CDR1 MDHEN, CDR2 SYDVKM. There are 15 residues in the CDR3. DNA of the CDR3: TGTGCCAGCAGTTTTGGATTAGCGGGAGAACGAGAGCAGTACTTC. Its translation: CASSFGLAGEREQYF.

This chain connects TRBV30 to TRBJ2-7, with 9 bases identical to TRBD1. The CDR3 is 13 residues long. The germline V gene encodes CDR1 GTSNPN and CDR2 SVGIG (reference sequence). After removal of 1 base from V and 6 bases from J, the junction contained 4 bases not matched to a gene. CDR3 in amino acids: CAWSAGTGREQYF. CDR3 DNA: TGTGCCTGGAGTGCCGGGACAGGGCGCGAGCAGTACTTC.

This chain uses TRBV18 with TRBJ2-4, with TRBD2 as a possible D gene (5 bases). The length of the CDR3 is 14 residues. V lost 3 bases and J lost 5, with 11 bases in between. The germline V gene encodes CDR1 KGHSH and CDR2 LQKENI. CDR3 nucleotide sequence: TGTGCCAGCTCACCTTCCACGAGGGAAAACATTCAGTACTTC. Protein sequence: CASSPSTRENIQYF. The whole variable domain, remainder taken from reference TRBV18 and TRBJ2-4, is NAGVMQNPRHLVRRRGQEARLRCSPMKGHSHVYWYRQLPEEGLKFMVYLQKENIIDESGMPKERFSAEFPKEGPSILRIQQVVRGDSAAYFCASSPSTRENIQYFGAGTRLSVL.

This clone was observed a few times. The chain couples TRBV7-2 to TRBJ2-7; D not certain. Germline lookup yields CDR1 SGHTA and CDR2 FQGNSA. Trimming removed 8 bases from V and 6 bases from J, with 14 bases in between. The CDR3 consists of 12 residues. DNA of the CDR3: TGTGCCAGCGGTGGGCGTCTCAGCGAGCAGTACTTC. This encodes CASGGRLSEQYF.

This clone was recorded a few times. J is TRBJ1-5 and V is TRBV6-1; perhaps TRBD1 as D (5 bases). Deletions cut 3 bases from V and 9 bases from J, with 15 bases between. Germline V gene lookup returns CDR1 MNHNS and CDR2 SASEGT. The CDR3 runs 14 residues. CDR3 sequence (DNA): TGTGCCAGCAGTGATTCGACAGCCTTACCGCCCCAGCATTTT. Translation gives CASSDSTALPPQHF.

The chain recombines TRBV18 with TRBJ1-2; 8 bases line up with TRBD1. Trimming at V came to 3 bases and at J to 4 bases, leaving 1 base not matched to a gene. CDR1 is KGHSH, CDR2 LQKENI, per germline. CDR3 length: 13 residues. The CDR3 protein is CASSPGTGYGYTF. In DNA, the CDR3 is TGTGCCAGCTCACCGGGGACAGGCTATGGCTACACCTTC.

Only a few counts were recorded for this clone. This chain connects TRBV20-1 to TRBJ1-1, with D uncertain. V lost 3 bases to trimming and J lost 4 bases, with 6 bases between them. CDR1 is DFQATT, CDR2 SNEGSKA, per germline (reference sequence). This CDR3 spans 11 amino acids. The CDR3 spells CSASLFTEAFF. CDR3 nucleotides: TGCAGTGCTAGTCTGTTCACTGAAGCTTTCTTT.

The CDR3 is CASSYSGAQDTQYF. For the CDR3, the DNA is TGTGCCAGCAGTTACAGCGGGGCCCAAGATACGCAGTATTTT. This chain joins TRBV6-6 and TRBJ2-3; TRBD2 matches at 7 bases. V shed 2 bases, J shed 5 bases, and the junction held 4 bases outside the gene matches. Germline CDR1 is MNHNY and CDR2 is SVGAGI (reference sequence). The CDR3 is 14 amino acids.